This T cell receptor beta chain emerged from a study of T cell clones after liver transplantation. Whole-study context: Pre-transplant mixed lymphocyte reactions yielded third-party-reactive TCRbeta sequences as comparators for graft-donor-reactive sequences.

Assay: immunoSEQ multiplex PCR; the TCRdb copy retains only in-frame clones and omits some. The sample has 12,000 to 15,000 clones, approximately 91% seen once. Concerning this clone: No antigen is known for it.

Study-wide results and caveats: In a couple of subjects, few donor cells limited the measurable donor-reactive repertoire. Conclusions were preliminary, with small, heterogeneous patient groups.

Germline loops: CDR1 MNHEY, CDR2 SMNVEV (reference sequence). The trim removed 5 bases at V and 4 bases at J, leaving 11 bases unmatched. The CDR3 consists of 16 residues. The TCR comes from a human donor who received a liver transplant. V and J are TRBV27 and TRBJ1-2; 9 positions match TRBD1. The sequences come from CD8+ T cells from blood, collected before liver transplant. CDR3: CASSLTGTGIPYGYTF. The CDR3, as DNA: TGTGCCAGCAGTCTGACCGGGACAGGGATCCCCTATGGCTACACCTTC.